The 5 T cell receptor beta chains below were found in one sample sequenced in a study of T cells after yellow fever vaccination. One entry per CDR3 protein, called by TCRdb with MiXCR from the 5' RACE reads. The table lists hundreds of thousands of distinct CDR3 sequences, roughly 14% of them singletons, with around 15% in the top ten. The starting material was PBMCs, obtained on the day of the yellow fever booster vaccination. These receptors all stem from a man aged 25-45 years who received the YFV17D yellow fever vaccine.

The chain combines TRBV7-2 with TRBJ2-7; D remains unclear. With 5 bases removed from V and 3 bases from J, the gap between germline ends came to 17 bases. From germline, CDR1 is SGHTA and CDR2 FQGNSA. This CDR3 has 15 residues. The CDR3 sequence: CASSRTSAGVYEQYF. In DNA, the CDR3 is TGTGCCAGCAGCCGCACCTCGGCTGGCGTCTACGAGCAGTACTTC.

The chain has TRBV10-3 and TRBJ2-2; 7 bases agree with TRBD1. The CDR3 length is 15 residues. The trim removed 6 bases at V and 3 bases at J, leaving 7 bases unmatched. Germline V gives CDR1 ENHRY, CDR2 SYGVKD. The CDR3 is CAIRSTGTDTGELFF. The CDR3, as DNA: TGTGCCATCAGATCTACCGGGACAGACACCGGGGAGCTGTTTTTT.

The chain combines TRBV10-3 with TRBJ2-3; 8 bases fit TRBD2. V was pared by 4 bases and J by 5 bases, with 20 bases of the junction left unmatched. CDR1 and CDR2 (germline): ENHRY, SYGVKD. The CDR3 contains 19 residues. Here the CDR3 DNA reads TGTGCCATCAGTGGGTCGGACAGAGGACTAGCCCCGTCATTAGATACGCAGTATTTT. Protein sequence: CAISGSDRGLAPSLDTQYF.

The V and J genes are TRBV20-1 and TRBJ1-6, with TRBD1 matching 9 bases. This CDR3 region has 14 residues. Trimming took 3 bases from V and 7 from J; bases not matched to a gene: 4. Germline loops: CDR1 DFQATT, CDR2 SNEGSKA (reference sequence). DNA for the CDR3: TGCAGTGCTAGGGACAGGGGAAGGAATTCACCCCTCCACTTT. It specifies CSARDRGRNSPLHF.

As to this clonotype: At one end the junction does not follow the germline gene, possibly because of a read error. The rearrangement joins TRBV24-1 to TRBJ2-3, with 8 bases aligning to TRBD1. There are 14 residues in the CDR3. CDR1 is KGHDR and CDR2 is SFDVKD in the germline V gene. The CDR3 spells CATSVSGGTDTQYF. The CDR3 coding sequence is TGTGCCACCAGTGTATCAGGGGGCACTGATACGCAGTATTTT.